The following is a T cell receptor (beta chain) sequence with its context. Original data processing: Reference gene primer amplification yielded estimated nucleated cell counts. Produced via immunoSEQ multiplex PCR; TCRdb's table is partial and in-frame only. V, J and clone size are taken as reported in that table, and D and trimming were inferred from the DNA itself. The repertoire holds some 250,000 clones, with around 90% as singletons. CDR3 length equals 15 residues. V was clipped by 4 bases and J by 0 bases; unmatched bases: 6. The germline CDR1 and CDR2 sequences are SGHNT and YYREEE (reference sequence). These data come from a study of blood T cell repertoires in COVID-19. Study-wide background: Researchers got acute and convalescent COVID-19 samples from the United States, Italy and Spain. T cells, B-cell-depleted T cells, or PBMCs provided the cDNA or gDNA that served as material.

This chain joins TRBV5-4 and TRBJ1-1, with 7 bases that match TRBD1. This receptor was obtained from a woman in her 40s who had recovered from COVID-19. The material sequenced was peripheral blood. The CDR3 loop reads CASSPRQGLNTEAFF. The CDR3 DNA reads TGTGCCAGCAGCCCCCGACAGGGACTGAACACTGAAGCTTTCTTT.